This T cell receptor beta chain was sequenced in a study of identical twins. General study results and limits: Memory repertoires showed no such pattern, whereas abundant cord blood beta clonotypes carried fewer insertions. Sequences that were out-of-frame, alpha and twin-shared displayed an excess of low generation probability.

Template switching created a universal primer site, and the cDNA included unique molecular identifiers. TCRdb ran MiXCR on the 5' RACE reads and lists one entry per CDR3 protein. Of 1,800,000 or so distinct CDR3 sequences in the sample, under 35% were seen once. The germline CDR1 and CDR2 sequences are LGHDT and YNNKEL (reference sequence). The CDR3 covers 16 residues. V lost 4 bases to trimming and J lost 2 bases; unmatched junction nucleotides: 7. This clonotype has only a few counts. Antigen specificity is unknown. The rearrangement joins TRBV3-1 to TRBJ2-5, with 10 bases that match TRBD1. The TCR originated in a newborn girl in good health. The sequenced sample consisted of cord blood. This CDR3 is CASSRYGQGGQETQYF. In DNA, the CDR3 is TGTGCCAGCAGCCGATACGGACAGGGGGGGCAAGAGACCCAGTACTTC.